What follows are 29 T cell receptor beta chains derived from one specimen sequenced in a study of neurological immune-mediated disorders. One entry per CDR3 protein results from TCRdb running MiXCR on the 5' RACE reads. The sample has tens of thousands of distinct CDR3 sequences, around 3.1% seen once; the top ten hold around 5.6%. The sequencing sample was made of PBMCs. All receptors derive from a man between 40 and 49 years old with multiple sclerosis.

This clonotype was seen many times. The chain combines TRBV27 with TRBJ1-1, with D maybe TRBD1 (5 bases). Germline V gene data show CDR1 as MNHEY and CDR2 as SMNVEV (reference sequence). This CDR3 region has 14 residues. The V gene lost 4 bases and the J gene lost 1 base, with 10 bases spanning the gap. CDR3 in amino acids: CASSSPGWNTEAFF. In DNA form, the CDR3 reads TGTGCCAGCAGTTCGCCAGGGTGGAACACTGAAGCTTTCTTT.

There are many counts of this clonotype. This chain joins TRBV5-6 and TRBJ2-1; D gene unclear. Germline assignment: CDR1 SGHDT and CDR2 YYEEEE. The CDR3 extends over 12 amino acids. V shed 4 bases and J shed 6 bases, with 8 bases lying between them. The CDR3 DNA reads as TGTGCCAGCAGCGGGATGGGCAATGAGCAGTTCTTC. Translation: CASSGMGNEQFF.

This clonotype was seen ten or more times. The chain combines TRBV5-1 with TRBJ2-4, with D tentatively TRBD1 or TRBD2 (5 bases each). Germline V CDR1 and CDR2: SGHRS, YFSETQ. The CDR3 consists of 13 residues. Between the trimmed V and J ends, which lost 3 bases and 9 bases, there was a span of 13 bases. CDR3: CASSSGGTGIQYF. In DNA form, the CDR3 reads TGCGCCAGCAGCTCGGGTGGGACGGGCATTCAGTACTTC. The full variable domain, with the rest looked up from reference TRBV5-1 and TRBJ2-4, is KAGVTQTPRYLIKTRGQQVTLSCSPISGHRSVSWYQQTPGQGLQFLFEYFSETQRNKGNFPGRFSGRQFSNSRSEMNVSTLELGDSALYLCASSSGGTGIQYFGAGTRLSVL.

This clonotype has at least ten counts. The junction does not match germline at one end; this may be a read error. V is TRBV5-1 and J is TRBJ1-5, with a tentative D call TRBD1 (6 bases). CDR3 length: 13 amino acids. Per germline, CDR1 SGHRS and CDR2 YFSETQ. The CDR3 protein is CASRYRVDDPQNF. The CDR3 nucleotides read TGCGCCAGCCGATACAGGGTCGATGATCCCCAGAATTTT.

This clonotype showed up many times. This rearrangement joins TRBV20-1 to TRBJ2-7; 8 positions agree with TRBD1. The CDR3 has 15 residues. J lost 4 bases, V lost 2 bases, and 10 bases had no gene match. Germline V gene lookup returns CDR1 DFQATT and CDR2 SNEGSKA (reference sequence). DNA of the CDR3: TGCAGTGCTAGATCCCGGGACAGGCTAATTTACGAGCAGTACTTC. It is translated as CSARSRDRLIYEQYF.

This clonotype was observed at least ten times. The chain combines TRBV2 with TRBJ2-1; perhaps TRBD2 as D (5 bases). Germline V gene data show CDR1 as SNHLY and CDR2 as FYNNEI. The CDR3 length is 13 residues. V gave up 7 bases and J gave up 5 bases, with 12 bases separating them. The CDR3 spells CASTLGRDNEQFF. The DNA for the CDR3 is TGTGCCAGCACCCTTGGGCGGGACAATGAGCAGTTCTTC. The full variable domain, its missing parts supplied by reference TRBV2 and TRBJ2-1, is EPEVTQTPSHQVTQMGQEVILRCVPISNHLYFYWYRQILGQKVEFLVSFYNNEISEKSEIFDDQFSVERPDGSNFTLKIRSTKLEDSAMYFCASTLGRDNEQFFGPGTRLTVL.

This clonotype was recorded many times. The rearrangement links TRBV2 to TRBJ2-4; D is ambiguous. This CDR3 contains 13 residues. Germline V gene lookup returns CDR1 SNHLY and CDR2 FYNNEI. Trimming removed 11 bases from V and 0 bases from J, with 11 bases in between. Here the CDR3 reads CAHQQLAKNIQYF. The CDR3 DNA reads TGTGCCCACCAGCAACTAGCCAAAAACATTCAGTACTTC.

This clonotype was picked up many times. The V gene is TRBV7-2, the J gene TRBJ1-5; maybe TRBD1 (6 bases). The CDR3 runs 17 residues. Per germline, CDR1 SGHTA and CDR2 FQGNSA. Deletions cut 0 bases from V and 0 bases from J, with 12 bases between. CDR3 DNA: TGTGCCAGCAGCTTAGCAGGGGGAGTGTATAGCAATCAGCCCCAGCATTTT. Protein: CASSLAGGVYSNQPQHF.

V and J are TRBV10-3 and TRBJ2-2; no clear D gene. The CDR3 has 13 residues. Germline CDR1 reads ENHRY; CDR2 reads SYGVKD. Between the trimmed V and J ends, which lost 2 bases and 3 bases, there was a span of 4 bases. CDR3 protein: CAISEADTGELFF. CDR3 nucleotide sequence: TGTGCCATCAGTGAGGCCGACACCGGGGAGCTGTTTTTT.

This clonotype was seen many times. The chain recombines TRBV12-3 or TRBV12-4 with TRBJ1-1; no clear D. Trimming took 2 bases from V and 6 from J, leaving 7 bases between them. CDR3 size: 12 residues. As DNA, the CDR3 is TGTGCCAGCAGTTTATTAGGGTCTGAAGCTTTCTTT. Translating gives CASSLLGSEAFF.

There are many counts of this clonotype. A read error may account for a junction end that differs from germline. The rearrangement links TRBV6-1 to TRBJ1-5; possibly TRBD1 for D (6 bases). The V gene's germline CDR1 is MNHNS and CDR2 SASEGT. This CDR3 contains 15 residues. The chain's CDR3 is CASTAGDSLRQPQNF. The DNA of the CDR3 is TGTGCCAGCACCGCAGGGGACTCCTTGCGTCAGCCCCAGAATTTT.

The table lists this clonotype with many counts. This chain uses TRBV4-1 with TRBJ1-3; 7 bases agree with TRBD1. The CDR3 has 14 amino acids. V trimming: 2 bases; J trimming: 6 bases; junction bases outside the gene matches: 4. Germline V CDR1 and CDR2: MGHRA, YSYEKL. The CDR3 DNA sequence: TGCGCCAGCAGCCAACTTACAGGGGAAAACACCATATATTTT. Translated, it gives CASSQLTGENTIYF.

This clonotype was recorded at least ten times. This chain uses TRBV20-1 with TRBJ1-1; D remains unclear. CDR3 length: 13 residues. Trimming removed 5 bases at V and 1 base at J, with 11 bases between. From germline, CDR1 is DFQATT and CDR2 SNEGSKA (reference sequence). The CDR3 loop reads CSAVGNGNTEAFF. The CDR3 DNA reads TGCAGTGCTGTAGGGAATGGGAACACTGAAGCTTTCTTT.

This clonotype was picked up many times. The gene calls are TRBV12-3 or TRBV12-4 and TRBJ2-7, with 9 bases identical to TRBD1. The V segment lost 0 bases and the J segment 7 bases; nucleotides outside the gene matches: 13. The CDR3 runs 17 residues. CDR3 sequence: CASSLALEGQGLEEQYF. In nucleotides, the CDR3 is TGTGCCAGCAGTTTAGCGCTGGAGGGACAGGGACTCGAGGAGCAGTACTTC.

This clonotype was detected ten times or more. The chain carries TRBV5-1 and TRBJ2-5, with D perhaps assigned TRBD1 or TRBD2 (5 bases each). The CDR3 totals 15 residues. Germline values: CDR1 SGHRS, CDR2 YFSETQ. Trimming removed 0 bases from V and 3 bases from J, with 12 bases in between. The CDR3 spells CASSLGAGREETQYF. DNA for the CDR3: TGCGCCAGCAGCTTGGGTGCAGGGCGGGAAGAGACCCAGTACTTC.

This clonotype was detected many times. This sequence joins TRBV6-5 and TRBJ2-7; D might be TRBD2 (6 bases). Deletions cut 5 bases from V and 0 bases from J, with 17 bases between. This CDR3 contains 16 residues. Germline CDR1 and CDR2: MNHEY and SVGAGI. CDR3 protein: CASSKYATGGSYEQYF. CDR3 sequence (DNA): TGTGCCAGCAGTAAATACGCCACCGGGGGCTCCTACGAGCAGTACTTC.

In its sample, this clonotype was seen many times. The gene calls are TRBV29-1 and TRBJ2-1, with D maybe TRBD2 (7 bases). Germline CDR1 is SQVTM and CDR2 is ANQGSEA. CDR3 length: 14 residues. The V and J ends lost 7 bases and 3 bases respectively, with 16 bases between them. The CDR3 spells CSGRGGKVYNEQFF. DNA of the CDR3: TGCAGCGGGAGGGGGGGTAAGGTCTACAATGAGCAGTTCTTC.

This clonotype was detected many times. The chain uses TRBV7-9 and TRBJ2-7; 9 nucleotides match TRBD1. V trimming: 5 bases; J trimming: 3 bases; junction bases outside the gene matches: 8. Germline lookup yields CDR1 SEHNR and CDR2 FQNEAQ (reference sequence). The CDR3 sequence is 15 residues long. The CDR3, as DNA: TGTGCCAGCAGCCAGCCGGGACAGGGAGGCTACGAGCAGTACTTC. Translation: CASSQPGQGGYEQYF.

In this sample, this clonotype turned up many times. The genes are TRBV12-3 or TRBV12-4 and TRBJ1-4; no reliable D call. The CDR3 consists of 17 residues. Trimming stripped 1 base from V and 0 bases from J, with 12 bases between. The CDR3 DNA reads TGTGCCAGCAGTTTAGACTCCCGGGTGGCAACTAATGAAAAACTGTTTTTT. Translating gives CASSLDSRVATNEKLFF.

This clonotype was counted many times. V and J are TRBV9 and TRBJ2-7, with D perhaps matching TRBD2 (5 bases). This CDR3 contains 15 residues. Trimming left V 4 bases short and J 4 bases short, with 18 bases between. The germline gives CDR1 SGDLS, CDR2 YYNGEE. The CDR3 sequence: CASSRFAGNSYEQYF. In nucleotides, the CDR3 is TGTGCCAGCAGCCGATTTGCGGGTAATTCTTACGAGCAGTACTTC.

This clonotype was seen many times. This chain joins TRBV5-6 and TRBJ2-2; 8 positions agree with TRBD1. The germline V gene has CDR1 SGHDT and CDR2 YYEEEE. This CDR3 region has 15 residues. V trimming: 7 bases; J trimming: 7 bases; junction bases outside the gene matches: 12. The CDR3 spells CASDRFGQGGGELFF. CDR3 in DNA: TGTGCCAGCGACAGGTTCGGACAGGGAGGCGGGGAGCTGTTTTTT.

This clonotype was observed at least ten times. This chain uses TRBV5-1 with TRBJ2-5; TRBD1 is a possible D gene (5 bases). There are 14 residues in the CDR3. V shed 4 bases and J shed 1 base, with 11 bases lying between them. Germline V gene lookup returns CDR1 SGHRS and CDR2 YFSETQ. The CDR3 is CASSPETGQETQYF. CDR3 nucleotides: TGCGCCAGCAGCCCAGAAACAGGCCAAGAGACCCAGTACTTC.

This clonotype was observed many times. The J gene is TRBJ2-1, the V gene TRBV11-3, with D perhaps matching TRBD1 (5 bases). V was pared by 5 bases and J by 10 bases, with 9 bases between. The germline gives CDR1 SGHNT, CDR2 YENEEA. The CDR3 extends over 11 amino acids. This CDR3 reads CASSRGYEQFF. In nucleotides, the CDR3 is TGTGCCAGCAGCAGGGGTTACGAGCAGTTCTTC.

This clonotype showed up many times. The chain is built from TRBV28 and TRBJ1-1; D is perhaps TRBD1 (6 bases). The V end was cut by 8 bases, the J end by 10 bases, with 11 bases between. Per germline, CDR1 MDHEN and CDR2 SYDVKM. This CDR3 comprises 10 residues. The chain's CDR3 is CASGGRGAFF. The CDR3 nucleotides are TGTGCCAGCGGGGGGCGGGGAGCTTTCTTT.

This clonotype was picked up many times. CDR3 protein: CASSWGLANTGELFF. CDR3 DNA sequence: TGTGCCAGCAGTTGGGGACTAGCGAACACCGGGGAGCTGTTTTTT. The J gene is TRBJ2-2, the V gene TRBV2, with 8 positions matching TRBD2. With 5 bases clipped from V and 0 bases from J, the junction kept 2 bases outside the gene matches. Germline V gene sequence: CDR1 SNHLY, CDR2 FYNNEI. There are 15 residues in the CDR3. The full variable domain, completed using reference TRBV2 and TRBJ2-2, is EPEVTQTPSHQVTQMGQEVILRCVPISNHLYFYWYRQILGQKVEFLVSFYNNEISEKSEIFDDQFSVERPDGSNFTLKIRSTKLEDSAMYFCASSWGLANTGELFFGEGSRLTVL.

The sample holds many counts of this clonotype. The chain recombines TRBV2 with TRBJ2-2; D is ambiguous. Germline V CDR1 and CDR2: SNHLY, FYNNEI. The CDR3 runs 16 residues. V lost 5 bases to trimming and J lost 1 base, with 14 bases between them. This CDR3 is CASSSRRPGNTGELFF. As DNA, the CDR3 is TGTGCCAGCAGTTCCCGTCGCCCGGGGAACACCGGGGAGCTGTTTTTT.

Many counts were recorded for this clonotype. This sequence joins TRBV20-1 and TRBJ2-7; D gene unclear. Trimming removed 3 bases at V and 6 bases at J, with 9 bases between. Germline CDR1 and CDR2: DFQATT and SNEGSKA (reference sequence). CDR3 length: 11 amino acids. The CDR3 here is CSARLVGEQYF. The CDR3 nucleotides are TGCAGTGCTAGGCTGGTGGGCGAGCAGTACTTC.

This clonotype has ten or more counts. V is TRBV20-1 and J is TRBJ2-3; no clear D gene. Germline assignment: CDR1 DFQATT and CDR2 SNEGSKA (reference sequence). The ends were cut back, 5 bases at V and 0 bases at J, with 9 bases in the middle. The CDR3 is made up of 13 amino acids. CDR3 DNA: TGCAGTGCTCCCCCAAGTAGCACAGATACGCAGTATTTT. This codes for CSAPPSSTDTQYF.

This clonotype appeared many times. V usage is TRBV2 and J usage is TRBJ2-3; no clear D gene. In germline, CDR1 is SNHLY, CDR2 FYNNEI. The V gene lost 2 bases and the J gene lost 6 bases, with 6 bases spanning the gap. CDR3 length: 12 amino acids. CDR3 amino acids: CASSESSDTQYF. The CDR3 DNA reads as TGTGCCAGCAGTGAAAGTTCGGATACGCAGTATTTT.